The TCR beta chain described here comes from a study of blood T cell repertoires in COVID-19. Study information: Samples taken during acute and convalescent COVID-19 were collected in the United States, Italy and Spain. The analysed material was cDNA or gDNA that came from T cells, B-cell-depleted T cells, or PBMCs.

Germline-derived CDR1 and CDR2 are SGHTA and FQGNSA. Trimming shortened V by 2 bases and J by 8 bases, and 15 bases separated the two germline ends. This CDR3 has 15 amino acids. As processed by the authors: Counts of nucleated cells, estimated from reference gene primer amplification, were obtained. Sequencing was performed with immunoSEQ multiplex PCR; in TCRdb, only in-frame clones are kept and a portion is missing. That table is the source of V, J and clone size, and D and trimming were worked out from the DNA. The sample has around 93,000 clones, 82% seen once. The TCR comes from an elderly man with acute or convalescent COVID-19. The sample was peripheral blood. This sequence joins TRBV7-2 and TRBJ1-4; D might be TRBD1 (6 bases). CDR3 amino acids: CASSLSGRQGEKLFF. The CDR3 DNA is TGTGCCAGCAGCTTATCCGGACGGCAGGGGGAAAAACTGTTTTTT.